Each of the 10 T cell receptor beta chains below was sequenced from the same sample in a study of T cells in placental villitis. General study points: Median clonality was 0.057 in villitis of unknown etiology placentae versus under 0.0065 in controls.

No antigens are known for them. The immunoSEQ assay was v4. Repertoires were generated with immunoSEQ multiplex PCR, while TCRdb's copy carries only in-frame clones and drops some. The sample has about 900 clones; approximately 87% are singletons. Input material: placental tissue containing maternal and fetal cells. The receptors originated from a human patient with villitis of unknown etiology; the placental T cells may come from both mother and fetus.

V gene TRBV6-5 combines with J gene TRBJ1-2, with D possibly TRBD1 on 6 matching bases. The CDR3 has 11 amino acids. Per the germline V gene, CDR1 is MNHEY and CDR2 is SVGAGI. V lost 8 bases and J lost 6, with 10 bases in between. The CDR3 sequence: CASGQSDGYTF. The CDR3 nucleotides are TGTGCCAGCGGACAGTCCGATGGCTACACCTTC.

CDR3 protein: CASSRGQTDTQYF. DNA for the CDR3: TGTGCCAGCAGCCGGGGCCAGACAGATACGCAGTATTTT. The chain uses TRBV5-4 and TRBJ2-3; perhaps D is TRBD1 or TRBD2 (5 bases each). Per germline, CDR1 SGHNT and CDR2 YYREEE (reference sequence). V lost 4 bases and J lost 3, with 9 bases in between. The CDR3 is 13 residues long. Full variable domain (remainder filled in from reference TRBV5-4 and TRBJ2-3): ETGVTQSPTHLIKTRGQQVTLRCSSQSGHNTVSWYQQALGQGPQFIFQYYREEENGRGNFPPRFSGLQFPNYSSELNVNALELDDSALYLCASSRGQTDTQYFGPGTRLTVL.

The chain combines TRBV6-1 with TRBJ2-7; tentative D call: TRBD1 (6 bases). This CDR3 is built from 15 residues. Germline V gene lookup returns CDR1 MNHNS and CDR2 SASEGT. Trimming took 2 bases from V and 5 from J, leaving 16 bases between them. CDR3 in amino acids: CASSEIRQGINEQYF. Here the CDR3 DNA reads TGTGCCAGCAGTGAAATTAGGCAGGGGATAAACGAGCAGTACTTC.

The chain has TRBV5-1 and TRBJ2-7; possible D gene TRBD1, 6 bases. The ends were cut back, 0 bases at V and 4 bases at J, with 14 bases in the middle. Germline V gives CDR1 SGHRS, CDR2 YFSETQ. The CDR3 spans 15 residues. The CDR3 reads CASSLGRAGVYEQYF. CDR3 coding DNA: TGCGCCAGCAGCTTGGGTAGAGCAGGGGTTTACGAGCAGTACTTC.

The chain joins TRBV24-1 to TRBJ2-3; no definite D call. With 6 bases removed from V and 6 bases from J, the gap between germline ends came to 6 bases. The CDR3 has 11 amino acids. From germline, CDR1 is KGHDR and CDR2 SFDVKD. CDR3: CATSTRDTQYF. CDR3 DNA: TGTGCCACCAGTACCAGGGATACGCAGTATTTT.

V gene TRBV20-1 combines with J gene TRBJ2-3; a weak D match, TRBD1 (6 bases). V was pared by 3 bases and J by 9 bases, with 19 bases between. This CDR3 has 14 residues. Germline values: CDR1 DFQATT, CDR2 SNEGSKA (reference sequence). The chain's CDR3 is CSASKKDRMGTQYF. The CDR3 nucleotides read TGCAGTGCTAGTAAAAAGGACAGAATGGGGACGCAGTATTTT.

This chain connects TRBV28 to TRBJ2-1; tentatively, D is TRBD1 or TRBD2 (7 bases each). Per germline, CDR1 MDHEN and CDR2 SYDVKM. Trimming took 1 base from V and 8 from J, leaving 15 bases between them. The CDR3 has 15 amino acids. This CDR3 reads CASSLLGRGGDEQFF. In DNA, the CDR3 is TGTGCCAGCAGTTTATTAGGCAGGGGGGGCGATGAGCAGTTCTTC.

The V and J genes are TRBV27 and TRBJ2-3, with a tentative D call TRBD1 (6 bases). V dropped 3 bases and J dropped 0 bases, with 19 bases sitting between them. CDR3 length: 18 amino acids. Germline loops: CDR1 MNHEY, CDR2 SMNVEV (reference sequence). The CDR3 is CASSLVVLTGTSTDTQYF. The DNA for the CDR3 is TGTGCCAGCAGTTTGGTGGTCCTGACAGGCACTAGCACAGATACGCAGTATTTT.

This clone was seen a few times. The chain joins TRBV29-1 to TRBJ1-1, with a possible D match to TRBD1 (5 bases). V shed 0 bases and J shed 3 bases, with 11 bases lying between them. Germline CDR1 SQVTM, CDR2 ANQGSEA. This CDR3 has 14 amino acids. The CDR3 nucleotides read TGCAGCGTTGAAGATGGGGACGGCTACACTGAAGCTTTCTTT. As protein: CSVEDGDGYTEAFF.

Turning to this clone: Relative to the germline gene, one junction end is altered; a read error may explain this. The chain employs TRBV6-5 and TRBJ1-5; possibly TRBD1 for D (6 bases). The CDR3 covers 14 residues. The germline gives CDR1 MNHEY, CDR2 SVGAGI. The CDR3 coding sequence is TGTGCCAGCAGTCCGGGAGGGGGGAATCGGCCCCAGCATTTT. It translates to CASSPGGGNRPQHF.